This T cell receptor beta chain was obtained from a study of regulatory T cells in long-lasting Graves disease. Noted time point: newly diagnosed GD, antithyroid drugs for less than 3 months. Preparation of the TCR library used RNA extracted from PBMCs. The CDR3 is 16 amino acids. Trimming left V 6 bases short and J 0 bases short, with 18 bases between. Germline loops: CDR1 SGDLS, CDR2 YYNGEE. Combining iRepertoire HTBI primers with Arm-PCR of CDR3 regions, the authors built TCR beta libraries. TCRdb reprocessed the multiplex PCR reads via MiXCR and lists one record per CDR3 protein. The table includes 580,000 or so distinct CDR3 sequences, about 16% detected once. These records were also assigned to another study, of T cells in Graves' hyperthyroidism and ophthalmopathy. As that report states: Graves' hyperthyroidism without ophthalmopathy progression within 18 months was termed stable. The HTBI primer set drove a first-round RT-PCR of the TCR CDR3. Clonotypes that were expanded in thyroid above 0.001 mostly appeared in blood too.

This sequence joins TRBV9 and TRBJ1-1, with no clear D. This specimen consisted of peripheral blood mononuclear cells (PBMCs), obtained at new diagnosis, from a patient treated with antithyroid drugs. The source is a man aged 18 to 30 with Graves disease. Here the CDR3 reads CASIPPAPGVNTEAFF. DNA for the CDR3: TGTGCCAGCATCCCCCCAGCTCCTGGGGTGAACACTGAAGCTTTCTTT.